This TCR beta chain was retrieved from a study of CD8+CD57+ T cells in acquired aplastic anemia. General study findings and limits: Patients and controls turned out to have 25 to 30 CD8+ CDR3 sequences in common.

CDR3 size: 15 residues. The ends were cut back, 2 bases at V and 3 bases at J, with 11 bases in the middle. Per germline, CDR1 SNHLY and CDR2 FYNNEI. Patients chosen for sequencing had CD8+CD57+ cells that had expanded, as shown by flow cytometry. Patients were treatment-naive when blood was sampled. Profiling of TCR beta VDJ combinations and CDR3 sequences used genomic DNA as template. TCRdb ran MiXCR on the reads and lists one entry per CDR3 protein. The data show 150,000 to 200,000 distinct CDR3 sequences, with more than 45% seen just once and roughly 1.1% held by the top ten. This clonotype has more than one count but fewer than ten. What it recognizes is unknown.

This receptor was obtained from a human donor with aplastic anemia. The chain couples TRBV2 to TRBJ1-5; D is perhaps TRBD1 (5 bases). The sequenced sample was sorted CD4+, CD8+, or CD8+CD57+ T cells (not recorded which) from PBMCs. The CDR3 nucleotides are TGTGCCAGCAGTGAATTGACGGGGACCAATCAGCCCCAGCATTTT. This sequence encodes CASSELTGTNQPQHF.